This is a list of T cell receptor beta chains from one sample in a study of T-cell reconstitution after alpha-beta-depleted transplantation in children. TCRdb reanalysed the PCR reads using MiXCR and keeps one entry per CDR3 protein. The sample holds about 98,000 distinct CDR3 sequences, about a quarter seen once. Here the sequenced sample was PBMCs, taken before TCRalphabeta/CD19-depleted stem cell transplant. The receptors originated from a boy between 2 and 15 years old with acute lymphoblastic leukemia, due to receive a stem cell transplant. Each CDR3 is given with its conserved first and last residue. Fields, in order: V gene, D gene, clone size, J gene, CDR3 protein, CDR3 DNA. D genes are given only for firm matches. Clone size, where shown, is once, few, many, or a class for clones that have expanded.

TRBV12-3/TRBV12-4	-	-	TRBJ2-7	CASTTDTSSYEQYF	TGTGCCAGCACCACGGACACGAGCTCCTACGAGCAGTACTTC
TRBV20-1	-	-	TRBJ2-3	CSATPLNILSTDTQYF	TGCAGTGCTACACCCTTAAACATCCTAAGCACAGATACGCAGTATTTT
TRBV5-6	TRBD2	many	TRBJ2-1	CASSLLIETHLAGVDEQFF	TGTGCCAGCAGCTTGCTAATTGAAACCCACCTAGCGGGAGTTGATGAGCAGTTCTTC
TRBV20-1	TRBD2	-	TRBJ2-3	CSARDLTSGGPGTQYF	TGCAGTGCTAGAGATTTGACTAGCGGAGGCCCAGGGACGCAGTATTTT
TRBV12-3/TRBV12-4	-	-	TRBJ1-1	CASSLLGLEALF	TGTGCCAGCAGTCTCCTGGGCCTTGAAGCTCTCTTT
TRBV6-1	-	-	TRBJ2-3	CASSARPLDTQYF	TGTGCCAGCAGTGCCCGCCCGTTGGATACGCAGTATTTT
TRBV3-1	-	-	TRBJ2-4	CASSSGRRIQYF	TGTGCCAGCAGCTCAGGGAGGCGGATTCAGTACTTC
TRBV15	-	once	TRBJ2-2	CATSRDKKGELFF	TGTGCCACCAGCAGAGATAAGAAAGGGGAGCTGTTTTTT
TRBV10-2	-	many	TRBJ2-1	CASSESRGRHEQFF	TGCGCCAGCAGTGAGTCGCGGGGTCGGCATGAGCAGTTCTTC
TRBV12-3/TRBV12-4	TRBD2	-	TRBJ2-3	CASSPTSGVTDTQYF	TGTGCCAGCAGTCCGACTAGCGGAGTCACAGATACGCAGTATTTT
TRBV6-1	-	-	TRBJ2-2	CASRRRSGGHNTGELFF	TGTGCCAGCAGGCGCAGGAGCGGAGGGCATAACACCGGGGAGCTGTTTTTT
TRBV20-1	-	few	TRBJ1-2	CSARDAPRRGYTF	TGCAGTGCTAGAGATGCCCCCCGGAGAGGCTACACCTTC
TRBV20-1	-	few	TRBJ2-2	CSARATGLDTGELFF	TGCAGTGCTAGGGCTACAGGGCTGGACACCGGGGAGCTGTTTTTT
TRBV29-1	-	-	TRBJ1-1	CCVAKSWGTEAFF	TGCTGCGTTGCAAAATCTTGGGGGACTGAAGCTTTCTTT
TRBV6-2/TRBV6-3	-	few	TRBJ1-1	CASSRTFEAFF	TGTGCCAGCAGTCGGACATTTGAAGCTTTCTTT
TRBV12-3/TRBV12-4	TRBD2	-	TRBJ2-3	CTSSLTSGGAMGTDTQYF	TGTACCAGCAGCCTTACTAGCGGAGGGGCCATGGGGACAGATACGCAGTATTTT
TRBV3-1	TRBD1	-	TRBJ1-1	CASSHVQGHTEAFF	TGTGCCAGCAGCCACGTACAGGGGCATACTGAAGCTTTCTTT
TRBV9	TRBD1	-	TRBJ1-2	CASSVGTGGTANYGYTF	TGTGCCAGCAGCGTAGGAACAGGGGGCACAGCTAACTATGGCTACACCTTC
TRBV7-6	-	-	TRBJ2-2	CASNQQETLAGELFF	TGTGCCAGCAACCAGCAGGAGACCTTAGCCGGGGAGCTGTTTTTT
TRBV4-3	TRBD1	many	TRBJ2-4	CASSQPGTGKNIQYF	TGCGCCAGCAGCCAGCCCGGGACAGGAAAAAACATTCAGTACTTC
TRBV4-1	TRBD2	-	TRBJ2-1	CASSLTTSGGAWYNEQFF	TGCGCCAGCAGCCTGACGACTAGCGGAGGGGCCTGGTACAATGAGCAGTTCTTC
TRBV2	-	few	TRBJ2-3	CATHPVWASNTDTQYF	TGTGCCACCCACCCCGTTTGGGCATCGAACACAGATACGCAGTATTTT
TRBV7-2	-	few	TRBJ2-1	CASSFTRGRNEQFF	TGTGCCAGCAGCTTTACTAGGGGTCGCAATGAGCAGTTCTTC
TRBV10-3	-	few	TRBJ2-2	CAISGLVETNTGELFF	TGTGCCATCAGTGGACTAGTGGAAACTAACACCGGGGAGCTGTTTTTT
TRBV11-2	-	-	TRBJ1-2	CASSLDSGQTGGGYTF	TGTGCCAGCAGCTTAGATTCTGGACAGACCGGCGGTGGCTACACCTTC
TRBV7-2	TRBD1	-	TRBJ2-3	CASSLVGQGTDTQYF	TGTGCCAGCAGCTTAGTAGGACAGGGCACAGATACGCAGTATTTT
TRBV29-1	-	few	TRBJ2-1	CSVVLNLGNEQFF	TGCAGCGTTGTATTAAACCTGGGAAATGAGCAGTTCTTC
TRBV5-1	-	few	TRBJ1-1	CASSYSEGYPEAFF	TGCGCCAGCAGCTACTCTGAGGGCTACCCTGAAGCTTTCTTT
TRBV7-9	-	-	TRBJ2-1	CASTHLSYNEQFF	TGTGCCAGCACCCATCTGTCCTACAATGAGCAGTTCTTC
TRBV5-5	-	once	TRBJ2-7	CASSPGGYDEQYF	TGTGCCAGCAGCCCTGGGGGGTACGACGAGCAGTACTTC
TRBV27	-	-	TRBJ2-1	CASSLSSYNEQFF	TGTGCCAGCAGCCTTAGCTCCTACAATGAGCAGTTCTTC
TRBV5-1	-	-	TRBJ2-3	CASSLPQHRSRTDTQYF	TGCGCCAGCAGCTTGCCACAGCACAGGAGCCGCACAGATACGCAGTATTTT
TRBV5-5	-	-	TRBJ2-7	CASSLDRSSYEQYF	TGTGCCAGCAGCTTGGATAGATCCTCCTACGAGCAGTACTTC
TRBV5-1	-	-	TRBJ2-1	CASSRGAASSYNEQFF	TGCGCCAGCAGCCGCGGAGCGGCCTCCTCCTACAATGAGCAGTTCTTC
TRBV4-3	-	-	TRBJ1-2	CASSHGGHPNYGYTF	TGCGCCAGCAGCCATGGGGGACATCCAAACTATGGCTACACCTTC
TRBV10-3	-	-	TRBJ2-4	CAISESTDIQYF	TGTGCCATCAGTGAGTCGACCGACATTCAGTACTTC
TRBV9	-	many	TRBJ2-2	CASSASVVAEVGAGELFF	TGTGCCAGCAGCGCTAGTGTAGTAGCGGAGGTCGGTGCCGGGGAGCTGTTTTTT
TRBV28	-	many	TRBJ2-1	CASRIDGDNEQFF	TGTGCCAGCAGGATAGATGGGGACAATGAGCAGTTCTTC
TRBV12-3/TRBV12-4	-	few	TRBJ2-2	CASSFGLTNTGELFF	TGTGCCAGCAGTTTTGGACTTACGAACACCGGGGAGCTGTTTTTT
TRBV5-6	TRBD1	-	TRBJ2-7	CASSFDRGLYEQYF	TGTGCCAGCAGTTTTGACAGGGGGCTATACGAGCAGTACTTC
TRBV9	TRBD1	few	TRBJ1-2	CASSGTGQGANYGYTF	TGTGCCAGCAGCGGAACTGGACAGGGGGCAAACTATGGCTACACCTTC
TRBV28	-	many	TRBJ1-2	CASSFRDGFSGYTF	TGTGCCAGCAGTTTCAGGGACGGCTTCAGTGGCTACACCTTC
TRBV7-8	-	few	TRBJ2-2	CASSLSVLTNTGELFF	TGTGCCAGCAGCTTATCTGTCCTAACGAACACCGGGGAGCTGTTTTTT
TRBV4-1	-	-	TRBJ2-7	CASSQDPRATYEQYF	TGCGCCAGCAGCCAAGATCCAAGGGCCACCTACGAGCAGTACTTC
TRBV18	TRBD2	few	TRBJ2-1	CASSPRLAGDNEQFF	TGTGCCAGCTCACCACGACTAGCGGGAGACAATGAGCAGTTCTTC
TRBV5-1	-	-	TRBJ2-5	CASSFSGGAFETQYF	TGCGCCAGCAGCTTTAGCGGAGGGGCTTTTGAGACCCAGTACTTC
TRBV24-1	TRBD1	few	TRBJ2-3	CATSEWRTGADTQYF	TGTGCCACCAGTGAATGGCGGACAGGGGCAGATACGCAGTATTTT
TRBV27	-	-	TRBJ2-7	CASSLMGTLYEQYF	TGTGCCAGCAGTTTAATGGGGACACTGTACGAGCAGTACTTC
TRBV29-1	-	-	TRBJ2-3	CSLRPSSKADTQYF	TGCAGCCTGAGACCGTCGTCAAAGGCAGATACGCAGTATTTT
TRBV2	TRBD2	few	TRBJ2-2	CASKGDYRTGELFF	TGTGCCAGCAAAGGGGACTACCGCACCGGGGAGCTGTTTTTT
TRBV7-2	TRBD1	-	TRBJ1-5	CASSRNRGVEPQHF	TGTGCCAGCAGCCGCAACAGGGGCGTAGAGCCCCAGCATTTT
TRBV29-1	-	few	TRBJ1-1	CSVEDPGVANTEAFF	TGCAGCGTTGAAGATCCAGGGGTCGCGAACACTGAAGCTTTCTTT
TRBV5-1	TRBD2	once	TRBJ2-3	CASSFLGEGGLSDTQYF	TGCGCCAGCAGCTTCCTCGGGGAGGGAGGGCTGTCAGATACGCAGTATTTT